The next 23 T cell receptor beta chains were all read from a single sample in a study of T cell responses to AZD1222 COVID-19 vaccine. Method: immunoSEQ multiplex PCR; TCRdb's copy keeps in-frame clones and lacks some. The sample contains roughly 200,000 clones, approximately 94% of which appear only once. This material consisted of peripheral blood, taken on day 0 of MenACWY control vaccination. These receptors all come from an adult in good health.

This chain connects TRBV6-5 to TRBJ1-2, with D unclear. Germline V gives CDR1 MNHEY, CDR2 SVGAGI. V was shortened by 8 bases and J by 4 bases, with 11 bases between the two germline ends. The CDR3 consists of 12 residues. The CDR3 DNA reads as TGTGCCAGCTCTGGAGACCTCTATGGCTACACCTTC. Its translation is CASSGDLYGYTF.

About this clone: Within the sample, other DNA sequences also encode this same CDR3. V usage is TRBV30 and J usage is TRBJ1-4, with TRBD1 matching 8 bases. CDR1 and CDR2 from the germline V gene are GTSNPN and SVGIG (reference sequence). The CDR3 extends over 13 amino acids. V was clipped by 2 bases and J by 7 bases; unmatched bases: 3. CDR3 DNA sequence: TGTGCCTGGAGTTCCGGGACAGGTGAAAAACTGTTTTTT. Amino acid sequence: CAWSSGTGEKLFF.

The chain combines TRBV6-5 with TRBJ2-1, with D unresolved. The CDR3 loop spans 15 amino acids. Germline V gene data show CDR1 as MNHEY and CDR2 as SVGAGI. Trimming shortened V by 5 bases and J by 0 bases, and 11 bases separated the two germline ends. The CDR3 region has the DNA TGTGCCAGCAGTCTAGATCCGCGCTCCTACAATGAGCAGTTCTTC. Translating it yields CASSLDPRSYNEQFF.

The chain combines TRBV9 with TRBJ1-1; D unresolved. Trimming left V 4 bases short and J 3 bases short, with 10 bases between. This CDR3 comprises 13 residues. Germline V gene data show CDR1 as SGDLS and CDR2 as YYNGEE. In nucleotides, the CDR3 is TGTGCCAGCAGCAGACGACGGGACACTGAAGCTTTCTTT. Encoded protein: CASSRRRDTEAFF. Full variable domain (missing parts from reference TRBV9 and TRBJ1-1): DSGVTQTPKHLITATGQRVTLRCSPRSGDLSVYWYQQSLDQGLQFLIQYYNGEERAKGNILERFSAQQFPDLHSELNLSSLELGDSALYFCASSRRRDTEAFFGQGTRLTVV.

This clone was observed a few times. V and J are TRBV2 and TRBJ2-7; no clear D. V was pared by 7 bases and J by 0 bases, with 16 bases between. This CDR3 comprises 15 residues. Germline V gene lookup returns CDR1 SNHLY and CDR2 FYNNEI. As DNA, the CDR3 is TGTGCCAGCATTCCCGAACGAACCGTCTCCTACGAGCAGTACTTC. Translation gives CASIPERTVSYEQYF.

This clone was counted a single time. The chain employs TRBV5-4 and TRBJ2-2; D perhaps matches TRBD2 (6 bases). V was cut by 4 bases and J by 3 bases, with 13 bases left in between. The CDR3 consists of 15 residues. Looked up from germline, CDR1 is SGHNT and CDR2 is YYREEE (reference sequence). The CDR3 reads CASSPAGSDTGELFF. The DNA of the CDR3 is TGTGCCAGCAGCCCGGCCGGGAGTGACACCGGGGAGCTGTTTTTT.

The genes are TRBV7-2 and TRBJ2-1, with 8 bases lining up with TRBD2. Germline loops: CDR1 SGHTA, CDR2 FQGNSA. The V and J ends lost 2 bases and 4 bases, in that order; junction bases with no gene match: 7. CDR3 length equals 16 residues. CDR3 sequence reads: CASSLWVSGGYNEQFF. The CDR3 nucleotides are TGTGCCAGCAGCTTATGGGTAAGCGGGGGATACAATGAGCAGTTCTTC.

The chain joins TRBV27 to TRBJ1-4, with D unresolved. The CDR3 covers 16 residues. Deletions cut 3 bases from V and 0 bases from J, with 11 bases between. Per the germline V gene, CDR1 is MNHEY and CDR2 is SMNVEV (reference sequence). In DNA form, the CDR3 reads TGTGCCAGCAGTTTCCCAATTGGAGCAACTAATGAAAAACTGTTTTTT. Its protein product is CASSFPIGATNEKLFF.

The V call is TRBV6-2 or TRBV6-3, the J call TRBJ2-7, with TRBD2 as a possible D gene (6 bases). The CDR3 extends over 14 amino acids. The germline CDR1 and CDR2 sequences are MNHEY and SVGEGT. Trimming took 3 bases from V and 3 from J, leaving 12 bases between them. The CDR3 spells CASSYMGGNYEQYF. CDR3 DNA sequence: TGTGCCAGCAGTTATATGGGGGGAAACTACGAGCAGTACTTC.

V gene TRBV7-3 combines with J gene TRBJ2-3, with 9 bases identical to TRBD2. Germline V gene sequence: CDR1 SGHTA, CDR2 FQGTGA. With V trimmed by 5 bases and J by 1 base, 7 bases remained unmatched. The CDR3 runs 16 residues. CDR3 residues: CASSPGLASGTDTQYF. The DNA for the CDR3 is TGTGCCAGCAGCCCCGGACTAGCGAGCGGCACAGATACGCAGTATTTT.

The chain recombines TRBV3-1 (or the pseudogene TRBV3-2) with TRBJ1-1; possibly TRBD1 for D (6 bases). Germline V gene lookup returns CDR1 LGHDT and CDR2 YNNKEL (reference sequence). With 3 bases removed from V and 3 bases from J, the gap between germline ends came to 14 bases. This CDR3 has 15 amino acids. CDR3 nucleotide sequence: TGTGCCAGCAGCCAGGGGGCCGGGACTCACACTGAAGCTTTCTTT. This codes for CASSQGAGTHTEAFF.

The chain is built from TRBV4-2 and TRBJ1-4, with D unresolved. Germline V gene data show CDR1 as LGHNA and CDR2 as YNFKEQ. This CDR3 spans 13 amino acids. With 1 base removed from V and 7 bases from J, the gap between germline ends came to 7 bases. The chain's CDR3 is CASSQGYLEKLFF. CDR3 DNA sequence: TGTGCCAGCAGCCAAGGTTACCTTGAAAAACTGTTTTTT.

V and J are TRBV9 and TRBJ1-2; the D is unclear. The CDR3 is made up of 12 amino acids. Germline V CDR1 and CDR2: SGDLS, YYNGEE. Trimming pared 3 bases from V and 4 bases from J, leaving 7 bases between. CDR3 DNA: TGTGCCAGCAGCGCCCTGGGCTATGGCTACACCTTC. It is translated as CASSALGYGYTF.

The chain recombines TRBV9 with TRBJ2-1, with 7 bases that match TRBD1. CDR1 and CDR2 (germline): SGDLS, YYNGEE. V was clipped by 6 bases and J by 4 bases; unmatched bases: 13. This CDR3 has 16 amino acids. CDR3 in amino acids: CASTRTGTALYNEQFF. The CDR3 nucleotides read TGTGCCAGCACTCGAACCGGGACAGCCTTATACAATGAGCAGTTCTTC.

V gene TRBV7-6 combines with J gene TRBJ2-5, with 8 bases fitting TRBD2. This CDR3 spans 13 amino acids. Germline V CDR1 and CDR2: SGHVS, FNYEAQ. Trimming took 11 bases from V and 5 from J; bases not matched to a gene: 10. The CDR3 DNA is TGTGCCGTAGCGGGGCGAGTGGAGGAGACCCAGTACTTC. Its translation: CAVAGRVEETQYF.

CDR3 loop: CASSQDTGTTNEKLFF. The CDR3 coding sequence is TGTGCCAGCAGCCAAGATACGGGCACAACTAATGAAAAACTGTTTTTT. This chain uses TRBV4-2 with TRBJ1-4; D gene unclear. The V gene lost 0 bases and the J gene lost 0 bases, with 8 bases spanning the gap. Germline V gives CDR1 LGHNA, CDR2 YNFKEQ. This CDR3 is 16 amino acids long.

V usage is TRBV5-8 and J usage is TRBJ2-2; D unresolved. With 4 bases removed from V and 4 bases from J, the gap between germline ends came to 11 bases. CDR3 length equals 14 residues. The germline V gene has CDR1 SGHTS and CDR2 YDEGEE. DNA for the CDR3: TGTGCCAGCAGCGGTCGGGTCCCCACCGGGGAGCTGTTTTTT. Translated, it gives CASSGRVPTGELFF.

V is TRBV28 and J is TRBJ1-1; possible D gene TRBD1, 5 bases. This CDR3 has 15 residues. Trimming left V 4 bases short and J 4 bases short, with 16 bases between. In germline, CDR1 is MDHEN, CDR2 SYDVKM. The CDR3 nucleotides read TGTGCCAGCAGTTGGGGAGGGGCGCAAGGCACTGAAGCTTTCTTT. It encodes CASSWGGAQGTEAFF.

The chain combines TRBV3-1 (or the pseudogene TRBV3-2) with TRBJ1-1, with D maybe TRBD1 (5 bases). V was cut by 1 base and J by 4 bases, with 10 bases left in between. The CDR3 sequence is 14 residues long. Germline CDR1 is LGHDT and CDR2 is YNNKEL (reference sequence). For the CDR3, the DNA is TGTGCCAGCAGCCAAGTCGTGGACACCACTGAAGCTTTCTTT. Protein product: CASSQVVDTTEAFF.

Here the CDR3 DNA reads TGTGCCAGCAGTCCCGGGACAGGGGCCACAGATACGCAGTATTTT. This translates into CASSPGTGATDTQYF. This rearrangement joins TRBV6-5 to TRBJ2-3, with 10 bases that match TRBD1. The length of the CDR3 is 15 residues. With 5 bases clipped from V and 2 bases from J, the junction kept 4 bases outside the gene matches. The V gene's germline CDR1 is MNHEY and CDR2 SVGAGI.

The CDR3 protein is CASSLSTGPPNEKLFF. CDR3 DNA: TGTGCCAGCAGCTTATCGACAGGCCCTCCTAATGAAAAACTGTTTTTT. This sequence joins TRBV7-9 and TRBJ1-4, with TRBD1 as a possible D gene (6 bases). V lost 2 bases and J 3 bases, leaving 13 bases between the germline ends. CDR3 size: 16 residues. Germline CDR1 and CDR2: SEHNR and FQNEAQ (reference sequence).

The chain combines TRBV3-1 (or the pseudogene TRBV3-2) with TRBJ1-4, with TRBD1 matching 8 bases. Losses at the gene ends were 6 bases for V and 5 bases for J; bases not matched to a gene: 5. This CDR3 is 14 amino acids long. Germline V gene lookup returns CDR1 LGHDT and CDR2 YNNKEL (reference sequence). CDR3 sequence: CASSRQGRNEKLFF. For the CDR3, the DNA is TGTGCCAGCAGTCGACAGGGGCGGAATGAAAAACTGTTTTTT.

J is TRBJ2-2 and V is TRBV19; D might be TRBD2 (5 bases). Trimming took 6 bases from V and 0 from J, leaving 8 bases between them. Looked up from germline, CDR1 is LNHDA and CDR2 is SQIVND (reference sequence). This CDR3 contains 14 residues. The CDR3 loop reads CASRPTTNTGELFF. As DNA, the CDR3 is TGTGCCAGTAGGCCGACTACGAACACCGGGGAGCTGTTTTTT. Full variable domain (remainder filled in from reference TRBV19 and TRBJ2-2): DGGITQSPKYLFRKEGQNVTLSCEQNLNHDAMYWYRQDPGQGLRLIYYSQIVNDFQKGDIAEGYSVSREKKESFPLTVTSAQKNPTAFYLCASRPTTNTGELFFGEGSRLTVL.